The 18 T cell receptor beta chains below all came from one sample that was sequenced in a study of CD8+ T cells in alopecia areata. Reverse transcription of extracted RNA yielded cDNA, which provided the sequencing template. Measured with immunoSEQ multiplex PCR; TCRdb has only the in-frame clones, and not every one. The sample includes 150,000 to 200,000 clones, 67% of them seen just once. The sample here was CD8+ T cells sorted from blood, taken at week 0. These receptors came from a human donor with alopecia areata.

The CDR3 coding sequence is TGTGCCAGCAGCGCCCCCCGGGTCACCGAAGAGACCCAGTACTTC. Translation gives CASSAPRVTEETQYF. V usage is TRBV7-9 and J usage is TRBJ2-5; D is unclear. The CDR3 has 15 residues. Germline assignment: CDR1 SEHNR and CDR2 FQNEAQ (reference sequence). V lost 5 bases to trimming and J lost 3 bases, with 16 bases between them.

This clone was seen a few times. This rearrangement joins TRBV29-1 to TRBJ1-2, with D hard to call. CDR1 is SQVTM and CDR2 is ANQGSEA in the germline V gene. The V end lost 2 bases, the J end lost 4 bases, and 11 bases lay between the germline ends. The CDR3 is 13 residues long. CDR3 bases: TGCAGCGTTGAAAAGACTGATGTCTATGGCTACACCTTC. Amino acid sequence: CSVEKTDVYGYTF. The complete variable domain, with remaining parts taken from reference TRBV29-1 and TRBJ1-2, reads SAVISQKPSRDICQRGTSLTIQCQVDSQVTMMFWYRQQPGQSLTLIATANQGSEATYESGFVIDKFPISRPNLTFSTLTVSNMSPEDSSIYLCSVEKTDVYGYTFGSGTRLTVV.

The rearrangement uses TRBV6-6 and TRBJ2-7; D may be TRBD2 (5 bases). Trimming removed 4 bases from V and 2 bases from J, with 18 bases in between. From germline, CDR1 is MNHNY and CDR2 SVGAGI (reference sequence). CDR3 size: 16 residues. CDR3: CASSSSRGPYPYEQYF. DNA for the CDR3: TGTGCCAGCAGTTCGAGCCGCGGGCCGTACCCCTACGAGCAGTACTTC.

The chain joins TRBV15 to TRBJ2-5, with D possibly TRBD1 on 6 matching bases. The germline CDR1 and CDR2 sequences are LNHNV and YYDKDF (reference sequence). The germline V and J ends were trimmed by 3 bases and 3 bases, with 20 bases remaining between them. CDR3 length equals 17 residues. The CDR3 DNA is TGTGCCACCAGCAGTCAATATTTCGGACAGAGGAAAGAGACCCAGTACTTC. Translating gives CATSSQYFGQRKETQYF.

The chain uses TRBV7-2 and TRBJ2-1; D is perhaps TRBD2 (6 bases). V lost 2 bases and J 7 bases, leaving 18 bases between the germline ends. This CDR3 contains 16 residues. Per the germline V gene, CDR1 is SGHTA and CDR2 is FQGNSA. The CDR3 DNA follows: TGTGCCAGCAGCTTATTGAGGGCTAGCGTAACGAATGAGCAGTTCTTC. Translating gives CASSLLRASVTNEQFF.

The CDR3 here is CAWSVLSSSGNTIYF. CDR3 sequence (DNA): TGTGCCTGGAGTGTACTTTCGAGCTCTGGAAACACCATATATTTT. The V and J genes are TRBV30 and TRBJ1-3; D unclear. Per germline, CDR1 GTSNPN and CDR2 SVGIG (reference sequence). CDR3 length: 15 residues. The V end lost 0 bases, the J end lost 0 bases, and 9 bases lay between the germline ends.

V and J are TRBV2 and TRBJ2-3; the D is unclear. Trimming took 2 bases from V and 3 from J, leaving 6 bases between them. The CDR3 is 13 amino acids. Germline V gene lookup returns CDR1 SNHLY and CDR2 FYNNEI. Here the CDR3 DNA reads TGTGCCAGCAGTGAATATCGAACAGATACGCAGTATTTT. It codes for CASSEYRTDTQYF. Full variable domain (outside the CDR3, taken from reference TRBV2 and TRBJ2-3): EPEVTQTPSHQVTQMGQEVILRCVPISNHLYFYWYRQILGQKVEFLVSFYNNEISEKSEIFDDQFSVERPDGSNFTLKIRSTKLEDSAMYFCASSEYRTDTQYFGPGTRLTVL.

V and J are TRBV9 and TRBJ2-2; 7 nucleotides agree with TRBD1. Trimming cost V 3 bases and J 5 bases; bases outside gene matches: 1. Germline V gene lookup returns CDR1 SGDLS and CDR2 YYNGEE. This CDR3 comprises 13 residues. CDR3 sequence (DNA): TGTGCCAGCAGCGCCAGGGGGACCGGGGAGCTGTTTTTT. It is translated as CASSARGTGELFF.

This chain joins TRBV29-1 and TRBJ2-3; D unresolved. The V end was cut by 5 bases, the J end by 2 bases, with 17 bases between. Per the germline V gene, CDR1 is SQVTM and CDR2 is ANQGSEA. CDR3 size: 15 residues. This CDR3 reads CSVNGKAVFTDTQYF. Here the CDR3 DNA reads TGCAGCGTTAATGGGAAGGCAGTTTTCACAGATACGCAGTATTTT.

The chain joins TRBV6-5 to TRBJ1-5, with D unresolved. V was trimmed by 2 bases and J by 3 bases, leaving 11 bases between them. Germline lookup yields CDR1 MNHEY and CDR2 SVGAGI. The CDR3 runs 15 residues. Written as DNA, the CDR3 is TGTGCCAGCAGTTACGGCGGCGGTTCCAATCAGCCCCAGCATTTT. This gives the protein CASSYGGGSNQPQHF.

This rearrangement joins TRBV5-4 to TRBJ2-3, with 7 bases identical to TRBD2. Germline loops: CDR1 SGHNT, CDR2 YYREEE (reference sequence). The CDR3 length is 17 residues. The V and J ends lost 1 base and 3 bases, in that order; junction bases with no gene match: 11. The CDR3 DNA sequence: TGTGCCAGCAGCTTGAGCCTTACTAGCGAACGAACAGATACGCAGTATTTT. This translates into CASSLSLTSERTDTQYF.

The V call is TRBV6-6, the J call TRBJ1-4; a weak D match, TRBD1 (6 bases). CDR1 is MNHNY, CDR2 SVGAGI, per germline (reference sequence). This CDR3 is built from 15 residues. Trimming left V 4 bases short and J 7 bases short, with 16 bases between. The DNA of the CDR3 is TGTGCCAGCAGTTTCGTTAGTGGGGGCGGTGAAAAACTGTTTTTT. It yields the protein CASSFVSGGGEKLFF.

This sequence joins TRBV15 and TRBJ1-1; 9 bases agree with TRBD1. The CDR3 spans 15 residues. V lost 0 bases to trimming and J lost 11 bases; unmatched junction nucleotides: 10. The germline V gene encodes CDR1 LNHNV and CDR2 YYDKDF (reference sequence). The CDR3 sequence: CATSRDLSGDREAFF. Here the CDR3 DNA reads TGTGCCACCAGCAGAGATCTGAGTGGGGACAGGGAGGCTTTCTTT.

This clone was detected a few times. The rearrangement uses TRBV27 and TRBJ2-5; either TRBD1 or TRBD2 may fit D (5 bases each). The germline V gene encodes CDR1 MNHEY and CDR2 SMNVEV (reference sequence). Trimming cost V 2 bases and J 4 bases, with 11 bases left between them. The CDR3 length is 14 residues. CDR3 residues: CASSLGTTGETQYF. CDR3 DNA sequence: TGTGCCAGCAGTTTAGGGACCACTGGAGAGACCCAGTACTTC.

The chain couples TRBV5-4 to TRBJ1-6; D is possibly TRBD1 (5 bases). Germline lookup yields CDR1 SGHNT and CDR2 YYREEE (reference sequence). The CDR3 is 15 amino acids. V lost 4 bases, J lost 5 bases, and 13 bases lay in between. The CDR3 DNA follows: TGTGCCAGCAGCAAGGGGACGCCAGATAATTCACCCCTCCACTTT. This codes for CASSKGTPDNSPLHF.

The rearrangement joins TRBV30 to TRBJ2-5, with D possibly being TRBD2 (5 bases). With 0 bases removed from V and 7 bases from J, the gap between germline ends came to 9 bases. The length of the CDR3 is 12 residues. Germline CDR1 reads GTSNPN; CDR2 reads SVGIG (reference sequence). CDR3 bases: TGTGCCTGGAGTGTACTAGAGGGGACCCAGTACTTC. Translated: CAWSVLEGTQYF.

The table lists this clone with a few counts. This rearrangement joins TRBV2 to TRBJ2-1; 12 bases match TRBD2. The germline CDR1 and CDR2 sequences are SNHLY and FYNNEI. This CDR3 region has 13 residues. Germline trimming cut 9 bases from V and 6 bases from J; bases unmatched to any gene: 3. CDR3 bases: TGTGCCAGGGCTAGCGGGGGGGCCAATGAGCAGTTCTTC. It is translated as CARASGGANEQFF.

This clone showed up just a few times. The V call is TRBV29-1, the J call TRBJ2-5, with D uncertain. The germline V gene has CDR1 SQVTM and CDR2 ANQGSEA. CDR3 length: 14 residues. V was cut by 6 bases and J by 5 bases, with 19 bases left in between. The CDR3 protein is CSVPILVGPETQYF. CDR3 DNA sequence: TGCAGCGTCCCCATCCTCGTCGGTCCCGAGACCCAGTACTTC.